A selection of T cell receptor beta chains follows, all from one sample in a study of cytomegalovirus exposure and HLA in healthy donors. TCRdb keeps only in-frame clones here, not all; method: immunoSEQ multiplex PCR. The sample lists approximately 200,000 clones, less than 80% seen once, with 0.22% in the top ten. Sample: PBMCs. The receptors derive from a girl aged 2-10 years in good health and CMV-seronegative. CDR3s include the opening cysteine and the closing phenylalanine or tryptophan. D genes are given only for firm matches. A clone size is listed for some rows: how often the clone was seen (once, few, many), or a class if it is expanded.

J | V | D | size | CDR3 | DNA
TRBJ2-3 | TRBV7-9 | NA | NA | CASSSGTGITQKYF | TGTGCCAGCAGCTCTGGGACTGGAATTACACAAAAGTATTTT
TRBJ2-5 | TRBV7-9 | NA | NA | CSSTGSSETQYF | TGTTCCTCCACGGGGAGCTCAGAGACCCAGTACTTC
TRBJ2-1 | TRBV4-1 | TRBD2 | NA | CASSRLAGGGGSYNEQFF | TGCGCCAGCAGCCGCCTAGCGGGAGGCGGGGGATCCTACAATGAGCAGTTCTTC
TRBJ1-1 | TRBV10-1 | NA | NA | CASGPTAGNTEAFF | TGCGCCAGCGGACCGACAGCCGGGAACACTGAAGCTTTCTTT
TRBJ1-2 | TRBV5-1 | TRBD1 | NA | CASSWTGEGYTF | TGCGCCAGCAGCTGGACAGGGGAAGGCTACACCTTC
TRBJ2-7 | TRBV7-9 | NA | few | CASSLAYSEQYF | TGTGCCAGCAGCTTAGCGTACTCCGAGCAGTACTTC
TRBJ1-2 | TRBV4-1 | NA | NA | CASSLGLLNYGYTF | TGCGCCAGCAGCCTTGGACTACTGAACTATGGCTACACCTTC
TRBJ1-5 | TRBV6-1 | NA | NA | CASSEGRPTFQPQHF | TGTGCCAGCAGTGAAGGGAGGCCGACTTTTCAGCCCCAGCATTTT
TRBJ2-3 | TRBV5-1 | TRBD2 | few | CASSFSLSGGTDTQYF | TGCGCCAGCAGCTTTTCGCTTAGCGGGGGCACAGATACGCAGTATTTT
TRBJ2-4 | TRBV5-1 | TRBD2 | once | CASSLSPSGMLNIQYF | TGCGCCAGCAGCTTGTCGCCTAGCGGGATGTTGAACATTCAGTACTTC
TRBJ2-1 | TRBV19 | TRBD1 | few | CASSRRQGSGEQFF | TGTGCCAGTAGTAGGAGACAGGGGTCTGGTGAGCAGTTCTTC
TRBJ1-1 | TRBV5-4 | TRBD1 | NA | CASSRQGVAEAFF | TGTGCCAGCAGCCGACAGGGGGTAGCTGAAGCTTTCTTT
TRBJ1-1 | TRBV25-1 | NA | NA | CASSPGGTEAFF | TGTGCCAGCAGTCCGGGAGGGACTGAAGCTTTCTTT
TRBJ1-1 | TRBV4-1 | NA | NA | CASSQDRGTEAFF | TGCGCCAGCAGCCAAGATAGGGGGACTGAAGCTTTCTTT
TRBJ2-7 | TRBV20-1 | NA | NA | CSTQQGYEQYF | TGCAGTACGCAACAGGGCTACGAGCAGTACTTC
TRBJ2-1 | TRBV5-4 | TRBD2 | NA | CASSSATSEQFF | TGTGCCAGCAGCTCCGCGACTAGCGAGCAGTTCTTC
TRBJ1-3 | TRBV5-1 | NA | few | CASSLVGSHGNTIYF | TGCGCCAGCAGCTTGGTTGGGAGCCACGGAAACACCATATATTTT
TRBJ2-1 | TRBV18 | TRBD2 | NA | CASSWREGHAEQFF | TGTGCCAGCTCATGGCGGGAGGGTCACGCTGAGCAGTTCTTC
TRBJ1-3 | TRBV19 | TRBD1 | NA | CASSTSRQGPSSGNTIYF | TGTGCCAGTAGTACCTCTAGACAGGGACCAAGCTCTGGAAACACCATATATTTT
TRBJ2-2 | TRBV4-1 | TRBD2 | NA | CASSPLGGLAGASNTGELFF | TGCGCCAGCAGCCCATTAGGTGGACTAGCGGGGGCCTCGAACACCGGGGAGCTGTTTTTT
TRBJ2-3 | TRBV2 | TRBD2 | NA | CASSEYGTSGGIPDTQYF | TGTGCCAGCAGTGAATATGGGACTAGCGGGGGGATCCCAGATACGCAGTATTTT
TRBJ1-2 | TRBV4-2 | TRBD1 | few | CASSDTGGKNYGYTF | TGTGCCAGCAGCGACACAGGGGGTAAAAACTATGGCTACACCTTC
TRBJ1-1 | TRBV9 | NA | NA | CASSVGMGRGGGRNTEAFF | TGTGCCAGCAGCGTAGGGATGGGGAGGGGGGGCGGAAGGAACACTGAAGCTTTCTTT
TRBJ1-5 | TRBV15 | NA | few | CATSTQGQPQHF | TGTGCCACCAGCACACAGGGCCAGCCCCAGCATTTT
TRBJ2-1 | TRBV4-1 | TRBD1 | NA | CASSRIQGARFNEQFF | TGCGCCAGCAGCCGCATACAGGGGGCGCGATTCAATGAGCAGTTCTTC
TRBJ2-7 | TRBV11-1 | TRBD2 | NA | CASSLGSSGGISYEQYF | TGTGCCAGCAGCTTAGGATCTAGCGGGGGGATCTCCTACGAGCAGTACTTC
TRBJ2-2 | TRBV6-4 | TRBD2 | NA | CASSDFWGGTGELFF | TGTGCCAGCAGTGACTTTTGGGGGGGCACCGGGGAGCTGTTTTTT
TRBJ1-2 | TRBV5-1 | TRBD1 | NA | CASSRGTAFDYGYTF | TGCGCCAGCAGCCGCGGGACAGCCTTTGACTATGGCTACACCTTC
TRBJ1-6 | TRBV19 | TRBD1 | NA | CASPFRDRADSPLHF | TGTGCCAGTCCTTTCCGGGACAGGGCCGATTCACCCCTCCACTTT
TRBJ2-2 | TRBV12-5 | NA | once | CASGLSPLGELFF | TGTGCTAGTGGTTTGTCCCCTCTCGGGGAGCTGTTTTTT
TRBJ2-2 | TRBV18 | NA | few | CASSPPGLTRGTGELFF | TGTGCCAGCTCACCACCGGGACTGACGAGGGGCACCGGGGAGCTGTTTTTT
TRBJ1-1 | TRBV7-9 | NA | NA | CASSQTLNTEAFF | TGTGCCAGCAGCCAAACATTGAACACTGAAGCTTTCTTT
TRBJ2-7 | TRBV5-1 | NA | once | CASKLGGGARYEQYF | TGCGCCAGCAAGCTTGGAGGGGGGGCACGCTACGAGCAGTACTTC
TRBJ2-2 | TRBV4-1 | TRBD1 | few | CASSHEQGAGELFF | TGCGCCAGCAGCCACGAACAGGGGGCCGGGGAGCTGTTTTTT
TRBJ2-1 | TRBV7-9 | NA | NA | CASSGHRDSHNEQFF | TGTGCCAGCAGCGGACACCGGGACTCCCACAATGAGCAGTTCTTC
TRBJ2-2 | TRBV4-1 | NA | NA | CASTRTGDFGTGELFF | TGCGCCAGCACCCGGACCGGGGACTTTGGCACCGGGGAGCTGTTTTTT
TRBJ1-2 | TRBV2 | TRBD1 | NA | CASTGQGVSYGYTF | TGTGCCAGCACAGGACAGGGGGTTAGCTATGGCTACACCTTC
TRBJ1-2 | TRBV5-6 | TRBD1 | NA | CASSRAGRGDYGYTF | TGTGCCAGCAGCCGCGCCGGCAGGGGGGACTATGGCTACACCTTC
TRBJ2-7 | TRBV5-1 | NA | NA | CASSSNWGGGPTPYEQYF | TGCGCCAGCAGCAGTAACTGGGGGGGCGGACCAACCCCCTACGAGCAGTACTTC